This TCR beta chain derives from a study of T cell repertoires in cytomegalovirus infection. A single record per CDR3 protein comes from TCRdb applying MiXCR to the reads. Of about 89,000 distinct CDR3 sequences in the sample, 29% are singletons; the top ten hold around 68%. This clonotype has ten or more counts. Its cognate antigen is unknown. This CDR3 is 16 amino acids long. Unmatched junction bases numbered 9, after V lost 4 bases and J lost 2 bases. Looked up from germline, CDR1 is MDHEN and CDR2 is SYDVKM. The chain recombines TRBV28 with TRBJ1-2; 8 bases are shared with TRBD1. Material: CD8+ T cells from cultured PBMCs, obtained from culture after CMV antigen stimulation. The receptor's source is a human donor in good health (CMV status not recorded). Some clones in this sample may be carry-over from other donors' samples. The CDR3 region is CASSSPTGAPNYGYTF. The CDR3 coding sequence is TGTGCCAGCAGTTCCCCGACAGGGGCTCCCAACTATGGCTACACCTTC.